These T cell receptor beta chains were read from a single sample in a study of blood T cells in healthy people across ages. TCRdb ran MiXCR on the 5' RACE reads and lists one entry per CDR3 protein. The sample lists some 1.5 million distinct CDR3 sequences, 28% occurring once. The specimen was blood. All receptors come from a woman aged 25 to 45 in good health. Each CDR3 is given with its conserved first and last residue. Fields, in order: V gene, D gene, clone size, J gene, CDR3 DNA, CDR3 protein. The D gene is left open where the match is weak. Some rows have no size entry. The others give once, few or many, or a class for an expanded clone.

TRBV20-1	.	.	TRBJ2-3	TGCAGTGCTAGCCTCCAGGCTGTGAGCACAGATACGCAGTATTTT	CSASLQAVSTDTQYF
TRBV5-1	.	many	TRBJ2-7	TGTGCCAGCAGTTCCGGGACCTACGAGCAGTACTTC	CASSSGTYEQYF
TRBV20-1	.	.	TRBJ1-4	TGCAGTGCTAGCGGTGGGGCGGACGAAAAACTGTTTTTT	CSASGGADEKLFF
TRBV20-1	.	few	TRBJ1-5	TGCAGTGCTAGAGATTGGGCGGTGAGCAATCAGCCCCAGCATTTT	CSARDWAVSNQPQHF
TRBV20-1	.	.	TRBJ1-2	TGCAGTGCTAGACCCAAGGGGAGGGGAGATGGCTACACCTTC	CSARPKGRGDGYTF
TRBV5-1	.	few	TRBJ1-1	TGCGCCAGTCGCCCTGCGAACCTGAACACTGAAGCTTTCTTT	CASRPANLNTEAFF
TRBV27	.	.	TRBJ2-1	TGTGCCAGCAGTCCCTGGGCGGATGCCTACAATGAGCAGTTCTTC	CASSPWADAYNEQFF
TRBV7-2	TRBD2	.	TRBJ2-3	TGTGCCAGCAGCCTAACTGGTAGCGGGAAAACCACAGATACGCAGTATTTT	CASSLTGSGKTTDTQYF
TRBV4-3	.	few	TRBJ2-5	TGCGCCAGCAGCCAGGAAGCCGTCAGGGGAGGGTTCGGGCAGTACTTC	CASSQEAVRGGFGQYF
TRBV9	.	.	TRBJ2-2	TGTGCCAGCAGCCCTCAGGCGGGCGGCGGGACCGGGGAGCTGTTTTTT	CASSPQAGGGTGELFF
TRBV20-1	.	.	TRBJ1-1	TGCAGTGCTAGCCATCTAGGGGGAGGACACACTGAAGCTTTCTTT	CSASHLGGGHTEAFF
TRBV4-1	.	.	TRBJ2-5	TGCGCCAGCAGCCAGGTAAAGAAACAAGAGACCCAGTACTTC	CASSQVKKQETQYF
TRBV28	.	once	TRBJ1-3	TGTGCCAGCAGTACCGGGACGGCTACTGGAAACACCATATATTTT	CASSTGTATGNTIYF
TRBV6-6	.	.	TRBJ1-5	TGTGCCAGCAGTAAGGCCACACAGGTCCTTAATCAGCCCCAGCATTTT	CASSKATQVLNQPQHF
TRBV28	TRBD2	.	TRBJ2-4	TGTGCCAGCAGTAGGGGACTAGCGGGGGGTGTAAACATTCAGTACTTC	CASSRGLAGGVNIQYF
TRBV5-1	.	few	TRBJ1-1	TGCGCCAGCAGCTCAGGGTATGACACTGAAGCTTTCTTT	CASSSGYDTEAFF
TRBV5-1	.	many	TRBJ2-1	TGCGCCAGCAGCTTGGGACAGGGAGGTGAGCAGTTCTTC	CASSLGQGGEQFF
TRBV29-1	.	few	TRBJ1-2	TGCAGCGGCCGCCTTGGGGAGGGTGGCTACACCTTC	CSGRLGEGGYTF
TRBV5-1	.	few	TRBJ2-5	TGCGCCAGTAGCTTGGACCCGGGTATAGAAGAGACCCAGTACTTC	CASSLDPGIEETQYF
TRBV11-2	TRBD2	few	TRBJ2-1	TGTGCCAGCAGCCCTTGCGGGAGGATGAATGAGCAGTTCTTC	CASSPCGRMNEQFF
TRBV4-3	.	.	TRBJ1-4	TGCGCCAGCAGCCACCTGGGGTCGGGGACCCTGTTTTTT	CASSHLGSGTLFF
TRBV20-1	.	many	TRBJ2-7	TGCAGTGCTAGAGATCGGTTTCCTTACGAGCAGTACTTC	CSARDRFPYEQYF
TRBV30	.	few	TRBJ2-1	TGTGCCACAACATCGGGTAATGAGCAGTTCTTC	CATTSGNEQFF
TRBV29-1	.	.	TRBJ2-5	TGCAGCGTTGATCCGGTGAGGTGGGGGCAAGACCAGTACTTC	CSVDPVRWGQDQYF
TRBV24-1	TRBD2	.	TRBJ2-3	TGTGCCACCAGTGATTTCGGGGGTGGTCAAGCGGGGGGAAAAGATACGCAGTATTTT	CATSDFGGGQAGGKDTQYF
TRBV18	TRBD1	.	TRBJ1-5	TGTGCCAGCTCAACCCGACAGGGGAAGCAGCCCCAGCATTTT	CASSTRQGKQPQHF
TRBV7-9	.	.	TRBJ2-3	TGTGCCAGCAGCCCCCGGGACCAAAGCACAGATACGCAGTATTTT	CASSPRDQSTDTQYF
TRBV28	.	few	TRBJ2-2	TGTGCCAGCAGTTCCCCCGGCACCGGGGAGCTGTTTTTT	CASSSPGTGELFF
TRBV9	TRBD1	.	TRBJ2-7	TGTGCCAGCAGCGTAGCTGGGACAGGGGCTAACGAGCAGTACTTC	CASSVAGTGANEQYF
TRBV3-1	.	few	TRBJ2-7	TGTGCCAGCAGCCAAATGATAGTCGGAGAGCAGTACTTC	CASSQMIVGEQYF
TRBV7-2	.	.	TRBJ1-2	TGTGCCAGCAGTCTAGGTGGGAGCCGGTCAGATGGCTACACCTTC	CASSLGGSRSDGYTF
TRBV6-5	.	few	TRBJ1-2	TGTGCCAGCAGTTACTCGGGGATTCAGTCCCCTGCTGGAGGCTACACCTTC	CASSYSGIQSPAGGYTF
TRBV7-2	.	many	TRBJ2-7	TGTGCCAGCAACCGAGGGGGGGGCCCCAGCTCCTACGAGCAGTACTTC	CASNRGGGPSSYEQYF
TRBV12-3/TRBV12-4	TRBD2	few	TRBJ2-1	TGTGCCAGCAGCCTGGTCGGGAGCGGGACGGATGAGCAGTTCTTC	CASSLVGSGTDEQFF
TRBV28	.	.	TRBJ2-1	TGTGCCAGCAGGATCTCCGATGAGCAGTTCTTC	CASRISDEQFF